This T cell receptor (beta chain) was recovered during a study of shared clonotypes between healthy human individuals (dated by TCRdb to the early 2020s). About the full investigation: The cohort included three men and a couple of women between 18 and 49 years of age. For each donor, CD4 naive and CD4 memory were each run on three plates, CD8 naive on two plates, and CD8 memory on one plate. The study deeply sequenced blood TCR repertoires of about 5 healthy adults to estimate repertoire size and the extent of clonotype sharing between individuals. To increase sequencing depth and limit assay-specific biases, TCR repertoire library preparation and sequencing were carried out by different laboratories using diverse techniques. Leukapheresis yielded between about 0.85 and 10 billion PBMCs per donor. The paper's findings and limits, for the study overall: Incomplete sequencing was indicated by rarefaction of sorted-subset datasets, despite the large sequencing depth. Roughly 5.2% of naive CD4, 3% to 4% of naive CD8, roughly 2.5% of memory CD4, and 0.4% of memory CD8 clonotypes were shared across several donors. Estimated clonotype richness was generally larger for naive than for memory subsets. Pairwise subsampling indicated that sequencing depth was expected to affect the degree of clonotype sharing among donors. Compared with non-shared clonotypes, the clonotypes found in all four sorted-subset donors had higher generation probabilities. Because the study included only a small number of donors, the genetic and exposure-history diversity represented was limited. Sampling was limited to blood, and TCR repertoires in tissue likely differ from TCR repertoires in blood.

This clone is a singleton in its sample. What antigen it recognizes has not been identified. No base qualities exist here, and no much larger clone lies one base off it. CD8 naive samples consisted of CD45RO-negative cells that were positively selected for CCR7, yielding a CD45RA+CCR7+ population without TemRA cells. Donors were healthy HIV-negative adults with no recently reported acute infections or vaccinations. Every donor was a Caucasian adult living in Nashville, Tennessee, USA. Blood was obtained by leukapheresis, after which PBMCs were separated by Ficoll-Histopaque density gradient centrifugation and cryopreserved in liquid nitrogen vapor phase. Analytical flow cytometry was used to check the purity and quantity of each magnetically sorted T cell population. Genomic DNA was isolated from each sorted fraction and quantified by UV absorbance on a Nanodrop 2000c. Using the deep immunoSEQ assay, multiplex PCR amplified TCR CDR3 regions from genomic DNA. Extracted genomic DNA from each cell subset was distributed evenly across all wells of several immunoSEQ 96-well plates, and each plate was treated as a replicate. For sorted subsets, each replicate PCR was loaded with approximately 200 ng genomic DNA, equivalent to 25,000 to 30,000 T cell genomes. The purified libraries were quantified using a Qubit 3.0 fluorometer, sized with a Bioanalyzer 2100, and then quantified again using the KAPA Library Quantification kit. Every immunoSEQ 96-well plate was sequenced on a separate single-read 150-cycle Illumina NextSeq 550 flow cell. In the authors' own workflow: Because the immunoSEQ output held only junctional sequences and lacked quality scores, the filtering could not match the filtering applied to full-length reads. Sequences were annotated with PyIR, a Python wrapper for IgBLAST v1.9, and V/J genes and CDR3 were assigned using IMGT germline references. Reads were filtered out if the reads had weak V/J assignments (E-value above 1e-6), no CDR3, stop codons, out-of-frame junctions, or ambiguous translated residues. V3J clonotypes were defined as sequences sharing the same inferred V gene, J gene, and CDR3 amino acid sequence. To compute the percentage overlap between repertoires, the number of shared unique clonotypes was divided by the size of the smaller repertoire. Repertoire richness was assessed with RTK rarefaction, the Chao1 estimator, and Recon v2.1 estimates of unobserved clonotypes. OLGA was used to compute generation probabilities for all TCRbeta clonotypes that the gDNA method yielded from a handful of donors. The source is immuneACCESS, and TCRdb retained only in-frame sequences with V and J called. Part of the clones is not carried over; for the studies checked, unresolved V genes explain less than half of this, and the remainder is unexplained. Clone size and V and J calls were adopted from that table, with D and trimming inferred from the DNA. Across this sample there are around 2.1 million clones, with around 93% seen only once. Clones ranked in the top ten supply over 1.5% of the sample.

At the junction V is shortened by 2 bases and J by 1 base, with 12 bases in between. The CDR3 sequence holds 15 residues, the cysteine and phenylalanine included. Left in the record is the CDR3 DNA by itself, 45 bases read in frame from the first base. The germline V gene provides CDR1 MDHEN and CDR2 SYDVKM. Sequences were obtained from naive CD8+ T cells from PBMCs. Read against the paper, the sample's cell subset or site label means: CD45RA+CCR7+. Rearrangement joined TRBV28 to TRBJ2-7; the D gene is possibly TRBD1, with 6 bases matching. The clonotype comes from a man between 18 and 35 years old in good health. Some clones in this sample may be carry-over from other donors' samples. The bases are TGTGCCAGCAGTTTAAGGGGGACAACTTCCTACGAGCAGTACTTC. This gives the protein CASSLRGTTSYEQYF.